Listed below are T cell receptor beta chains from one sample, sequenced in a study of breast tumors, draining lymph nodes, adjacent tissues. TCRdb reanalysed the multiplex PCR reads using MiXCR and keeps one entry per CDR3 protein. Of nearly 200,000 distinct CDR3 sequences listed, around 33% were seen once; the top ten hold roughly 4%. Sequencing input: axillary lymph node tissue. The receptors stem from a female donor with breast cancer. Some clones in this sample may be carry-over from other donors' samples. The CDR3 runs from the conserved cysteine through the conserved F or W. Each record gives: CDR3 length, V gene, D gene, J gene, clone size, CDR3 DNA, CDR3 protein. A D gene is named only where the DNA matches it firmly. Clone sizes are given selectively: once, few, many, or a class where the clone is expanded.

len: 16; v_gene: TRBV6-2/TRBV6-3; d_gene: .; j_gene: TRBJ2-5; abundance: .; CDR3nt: TGTGCCAGCAGTTACTCGAAGGCGGCTGCCGGGGAGACCCAGTACTTC; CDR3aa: CASSYSKAAAGETQYF
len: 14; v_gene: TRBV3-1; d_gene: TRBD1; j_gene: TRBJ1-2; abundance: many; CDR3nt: TGTGCCAGCAGCCCGACAGGGCTGGGCTATGGCTACACCTTC; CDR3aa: CASSPTGLGYGYTF
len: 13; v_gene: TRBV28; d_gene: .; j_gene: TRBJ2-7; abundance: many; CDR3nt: TGTGCCAGCAGTTTACAGCGATCCTACGAGCAGTACTTC; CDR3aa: CASSLQRSYEQYF
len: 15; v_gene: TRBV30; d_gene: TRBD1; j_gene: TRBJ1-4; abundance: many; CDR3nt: TGTGCCTGGAGCCCTAGACAGGGGGCTCGGGAAAAACTGTTTTTT; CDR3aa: CAWSPRQGAREKLFF
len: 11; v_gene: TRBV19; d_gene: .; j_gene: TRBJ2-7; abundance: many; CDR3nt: TGTGCCAGTAGTATCAAGGACGCGCAGTACTTC; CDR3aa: CASSIKDAQYF
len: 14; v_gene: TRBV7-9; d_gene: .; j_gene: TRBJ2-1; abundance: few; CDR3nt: TGTGCCAGCAGCTTATCAAGCTCCTACAATGAGCGGTTCTTC; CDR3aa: CASSLSSSYNERFF
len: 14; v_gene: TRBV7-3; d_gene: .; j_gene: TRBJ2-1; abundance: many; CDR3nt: TGTGCCAGCAGCTTAACACATTCTAGCACCGAGCAGTTCTTC; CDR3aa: CASSLTHSSTEQFF
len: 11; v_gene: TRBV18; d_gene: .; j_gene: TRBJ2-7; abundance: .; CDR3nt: TGTGCCAGCTCACCGCGGAAGGAGCAGTACTTC; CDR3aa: CASSPRKEQYF
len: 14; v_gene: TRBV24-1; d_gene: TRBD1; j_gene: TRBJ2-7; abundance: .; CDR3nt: TGTGCCACCAGTAGGAGGACAGGGGCCTACGAGCAGTACTTC; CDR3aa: CATSRRTGAYEQYF
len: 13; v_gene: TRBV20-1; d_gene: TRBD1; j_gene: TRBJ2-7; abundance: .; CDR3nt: TGCAGTGCTAGGGACAGGGTAACCGGGGAGCAGTACTTC; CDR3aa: CSARDRVTGEQYF
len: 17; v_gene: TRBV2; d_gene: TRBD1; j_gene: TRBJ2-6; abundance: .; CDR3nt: TGTGCCAGCAGTGTAGGGACAGGGTACACTGGGGCCAACGTCCTGACTTTC; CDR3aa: CASSVGTGYTGANVLTF
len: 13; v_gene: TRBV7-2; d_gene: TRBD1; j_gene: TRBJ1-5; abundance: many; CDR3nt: TGTGCCAGCAGCCCGGGACAGGGGCAGCCCCAGCATTTT; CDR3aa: CASSPGQGQPQHF
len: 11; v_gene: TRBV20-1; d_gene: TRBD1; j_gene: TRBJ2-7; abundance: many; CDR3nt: TGCAGTGCCACGACAGGGGTCGAGCAGTACTTC; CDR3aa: CSATTGVEQYF
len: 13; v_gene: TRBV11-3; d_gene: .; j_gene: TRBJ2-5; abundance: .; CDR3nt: TGTGCCAGCAGCGGAGGGAACCAGGGGACCCAGTACTTC; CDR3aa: CASSGGNQGTQYF
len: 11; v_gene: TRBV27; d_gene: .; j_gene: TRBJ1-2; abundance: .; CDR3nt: TGTGCCGCGGGCGGCAACTATGGCTACACCTTC; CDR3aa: CAAGGNYGYTF
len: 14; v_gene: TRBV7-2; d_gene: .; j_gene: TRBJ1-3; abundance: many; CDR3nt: TGTGCCAGCAGCGGGGGGGGAATTGGAAACACCATATATTTT; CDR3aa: CASSGGGIGNTIYF
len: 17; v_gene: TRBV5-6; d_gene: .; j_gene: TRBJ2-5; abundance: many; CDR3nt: TGTGCCAGCAGCCTGGACAGTGGAGGGGTTAGGACAGAGACCCAGTACTTC; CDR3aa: CASSLDSGGVRTETQYF
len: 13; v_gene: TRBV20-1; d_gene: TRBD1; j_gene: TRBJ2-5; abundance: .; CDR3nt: TGCAGTGCTAGTAGTGGACAGGGGGAGACCCAGTACTTC; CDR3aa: CSASSGQGETQYF
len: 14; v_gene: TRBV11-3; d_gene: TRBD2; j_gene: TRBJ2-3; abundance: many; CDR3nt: TGTGCCAGCAGCCTTAGCGGGAGTTCAGATACGCAGTATTTT; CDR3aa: CASSLSGSSDTQYF
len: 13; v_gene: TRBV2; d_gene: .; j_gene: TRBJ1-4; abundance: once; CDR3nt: TGTGCCAGCAGAGACCGAGGGAATGAAAAACTGTTTTTT; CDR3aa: CASRDRGNEKLFF
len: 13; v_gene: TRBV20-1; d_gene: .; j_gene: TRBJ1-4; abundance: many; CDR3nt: TGCAGTGCTAGACAGCAGTCTAATGAAAAACTGTTTTTT; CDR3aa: CSARQQSNEKLFF
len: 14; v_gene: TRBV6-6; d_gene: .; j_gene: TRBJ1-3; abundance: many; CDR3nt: TGTGCCAGCAGTTATGCTGACTCTGGAAACACCATATATTTT; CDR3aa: CASSYADSGNTIYF
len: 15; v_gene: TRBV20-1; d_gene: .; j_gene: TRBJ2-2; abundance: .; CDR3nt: TGCAGTGCTGTAAGGGACTCATCGAACACCGGGGAGCTGTTTTTT; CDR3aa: CSAVRDSSNTGELFF
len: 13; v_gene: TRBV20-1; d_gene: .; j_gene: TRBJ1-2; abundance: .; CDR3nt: TGCAGTGCTCGGGACGTCGCCAACTATGGCTACACCTTC; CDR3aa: CSARDVANYGYTF
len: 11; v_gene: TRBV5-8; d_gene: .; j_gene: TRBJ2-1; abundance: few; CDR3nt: TGTGCCAGCAGCTTGCACGATGAGCAGTTCTTC; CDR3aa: CASSLHDEQFF
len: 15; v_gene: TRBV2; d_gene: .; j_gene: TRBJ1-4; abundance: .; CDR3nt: TGTGCCAGCAGTGCCATGACAGGACGTAATGAAAAACTGTTTTTT; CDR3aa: CASSAMTGRNEKLFF
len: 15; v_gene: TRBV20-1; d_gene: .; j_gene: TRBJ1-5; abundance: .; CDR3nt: TGCAGTGCTAGCGGGAATCGTGATGGCAATCAGCCCCAGCATTTT; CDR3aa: CSASGNRDGNQPQHF
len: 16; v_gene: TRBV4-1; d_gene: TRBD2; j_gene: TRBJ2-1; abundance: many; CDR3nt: TGCGCCAGCAGCCAGCCGGGACTAGGTTCCTACAATGAGCAGTTCTTC; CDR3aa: CASSQPGLGSYNEQFF
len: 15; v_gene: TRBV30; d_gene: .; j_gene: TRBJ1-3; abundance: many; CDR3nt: TGTGCCTGGAGTGTACAGGTCCTCCCTGGAAACACCATATATTTT; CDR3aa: CAWSVQVLPGNTIYF
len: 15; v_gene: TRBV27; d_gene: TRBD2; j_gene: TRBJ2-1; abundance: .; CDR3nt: TGTGCCAGCAGTTCCTCCGGGACTACCTACAATGAGCAGTTCTTC; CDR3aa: CASSSSGTTYNEQFF
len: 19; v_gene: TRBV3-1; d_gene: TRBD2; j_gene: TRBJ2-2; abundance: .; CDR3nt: TGTGCCAGCAGCCAAGTCGGCCAGCGGGGGGGCCGGGACACCGGGGAGCTGTTTTTT; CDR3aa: CASSQVGQRGGRDTGELFF
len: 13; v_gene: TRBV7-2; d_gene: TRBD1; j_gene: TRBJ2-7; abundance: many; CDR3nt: TGTGCCAGCAGCGCCCGGGACAGCTACGAGCAGTACTTC; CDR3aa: CASSARDSYEQYF
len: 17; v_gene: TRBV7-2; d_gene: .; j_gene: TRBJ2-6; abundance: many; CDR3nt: TGTGCCAGCAGCCAACTTAGAGGGGTCTCTGGGGCCAACGTCCTGACTTTC; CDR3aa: CASSQLRGVSGANVLTF
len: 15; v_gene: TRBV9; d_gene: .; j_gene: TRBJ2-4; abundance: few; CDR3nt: TGTGCCAGCAGCCCCCAAGATTCCACGGGGAACATTCAGTACTTC; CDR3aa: CASSPQDSTGNIQYF
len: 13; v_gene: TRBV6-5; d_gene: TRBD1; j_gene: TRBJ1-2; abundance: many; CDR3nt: TGTGCCAGCAGCTGGGACAGGGTAGATGGCTACACCTTC; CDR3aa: CASSWDRVDGYTF
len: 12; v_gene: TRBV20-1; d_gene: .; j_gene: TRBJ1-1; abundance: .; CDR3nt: TGCAGTGCCACCAATCAGAACACTGAAGCTTTCTTT; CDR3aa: CSATNQNTEAFF
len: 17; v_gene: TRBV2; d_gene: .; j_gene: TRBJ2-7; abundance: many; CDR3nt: TGTGCCAGCAGTGAAAGGAAGGCTAGCGCAGTAGCCTACGAGCAGTACTTC; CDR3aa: CASSERKASAVAYEQYF
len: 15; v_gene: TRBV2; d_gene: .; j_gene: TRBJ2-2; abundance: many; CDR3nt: TGTGCCAGCAGCCCAGGCCGGGTCAACACCGGGGAGCTGTTTTTT; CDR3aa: CASSPGRVNTGELFF
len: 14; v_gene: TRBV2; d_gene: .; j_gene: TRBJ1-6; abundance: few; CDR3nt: TGTGCCAGCAGTGGTAGGGGGGGAAATTCACCCCTCCACTTT; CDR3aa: CASSGRGGNSPLHF
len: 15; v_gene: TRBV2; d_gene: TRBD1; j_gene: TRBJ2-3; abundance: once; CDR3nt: TGTGCCAGCACTCCGGGACAGGGGGTGGTAGATACGCAGTATTTT; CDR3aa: CASTPGQGVVDTQYF
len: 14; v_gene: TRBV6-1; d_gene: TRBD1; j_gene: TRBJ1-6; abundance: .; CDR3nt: TGTGCCAGCAGTAACCGGGACAGTAATTCACCCCTCCACTTT; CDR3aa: CASSNRDSNSPLHF
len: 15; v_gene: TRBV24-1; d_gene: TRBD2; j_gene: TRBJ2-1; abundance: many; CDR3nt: TGTGCCACCAGTGACCGCGGGGGGGCCACCAATGAGCAGTTCTTC; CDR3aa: CATSDRGGATNEQFF
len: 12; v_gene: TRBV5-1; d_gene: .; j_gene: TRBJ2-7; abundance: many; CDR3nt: TGCGCCAGCAAGGAAGGTAGGGCCGAGCAGTACTTC; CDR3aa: CASKEGRAEQYF
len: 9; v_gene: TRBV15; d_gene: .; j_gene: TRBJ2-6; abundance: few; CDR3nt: TGCTCTGGGGCCAACGTCCTGACTTTC; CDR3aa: CSGANVLTF
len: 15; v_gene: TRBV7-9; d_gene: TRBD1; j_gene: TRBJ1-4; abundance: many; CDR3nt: TGTGCCAGCAGCCCAACCGGGACAGGGGTTGAAAAACTGTTTTTT; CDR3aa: CASSPTGTGVEKLFF
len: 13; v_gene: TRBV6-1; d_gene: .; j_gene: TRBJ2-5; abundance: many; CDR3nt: TGTGCCGGGGGGACAGTCGGGGGAGAGACCCAGTACTTC; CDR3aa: CAGGTVGGETQYF
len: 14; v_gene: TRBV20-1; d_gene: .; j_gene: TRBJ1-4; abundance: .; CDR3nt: TGCAGTGCAAATCCGGGACTCACTAATGAAAAACTGTTTTTT; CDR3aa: CSANPGLTNEKLFF
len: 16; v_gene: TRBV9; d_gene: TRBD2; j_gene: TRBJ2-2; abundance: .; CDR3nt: TGTGCCAGCAGCGTATCAGGACTAGCGGAGACCGGGGAGCTGTTTTTT; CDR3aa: CASSVSGLAETGELFF
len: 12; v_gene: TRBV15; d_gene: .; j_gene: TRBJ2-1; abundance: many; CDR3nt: TGTGCCACCAGCAATGGTTGGGGTGAGCAGTTCTTC; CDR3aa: CATSNGWGEQFF
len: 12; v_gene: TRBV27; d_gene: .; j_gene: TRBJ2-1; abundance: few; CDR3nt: TGTGCCAGCAGTTTTCCGGGAGACGAGCAGTTCTTC; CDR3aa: CASSFPGDEQFF
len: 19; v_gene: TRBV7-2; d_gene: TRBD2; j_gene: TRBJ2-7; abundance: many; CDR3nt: TGTGCCAGCAGCTTAGCGGGGCACGGGAGAACGGGAGGTTCCTACGAGCAGTACTTC; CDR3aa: CASSLAGHGRTGGSYEQYF
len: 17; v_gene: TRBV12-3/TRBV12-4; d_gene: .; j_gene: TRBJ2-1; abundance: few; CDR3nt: TGTGCCAGCAGTTTAGGGCCCGGGACACCCCCGGAGAATGAGCAGTTCTTC; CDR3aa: CASSLGPGTPPENEQFF
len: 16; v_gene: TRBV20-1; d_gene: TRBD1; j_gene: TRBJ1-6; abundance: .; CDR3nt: TGCAGTGCAATCCCGGGGCTAGGGGGCAGCGGTTCACCCCTCCACTTT; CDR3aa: CSAIPGLGGSGSPLHF
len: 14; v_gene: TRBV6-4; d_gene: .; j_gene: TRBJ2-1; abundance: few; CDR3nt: TGTGCCAGCAGTGACGGGTTAGGGGACAATGAGCAGTTCTTC; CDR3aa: CASSDGLGDNEQFF